This passage covers 18 T cell receptor beta chains from one sample sequenced in a study of PD-1 blockade in classical Hodgkin lymphoma. Indicated time point: cycle 4 day 1 (C4D1), after 6 weeks of nivolumab. Every patient had relapsed following autologous stem cell transplantation, and cohorts differed in brentuximab vedotin exposure. Using immunoSEQ multiplex PCR, the repertoire was profiled, and TCRdb retains in-frame clones only, with some absent. The sample includes roughly 46,000 clones, about 75% seen only once; the top ten take approximately 12%. The input for sequencing was peripheral blood mononuclear cells (PBMCs), taken before the fourth cycle of nivolumab. The receptors come from a human donor with classical Hodgkin lymphoma.

This chain links TRBV7-9 with TRBJ2-1, with 7 bases lining up with TRBD1. Germline V lookup: CDR1 SEHNR, CDR2 FQNEAQ (reference sequence). The J segment lost 8 bases and the V segment lost 5 bases, leaving 0 bases of the junction unmatched. This CDR3 region has 11 residues. CDR3 loop: CASSQGDEQFF. CDR3 bases: TGTGCCAGCAGCCAGGGGGATGAGCAGTTCTTC.

This clone was seen only once. The chain recombines TRBV4-3 with TRBJ2-7; the match to TRBD1 covers 7 bases. The germline V gene has CDR1 LGHNA and CDR2 YSLEER. V dropped 0 bases and J dropped 1; count of bases not matched to a gene: 0. The CDR3 contains 14 residues. CDR3 region: CASSQEQGSYEQYF. In DNA form, the CDR3 reads TGCGCCAGCAGCCAAGAACAGGGGTCCTACGAGCAGTACTTC.

The chain couples TRBV11-2 to TRBJ2-3; TRBD2 agrees at 10 bases. V gave up 6 bases and J gave up 8 bases; unmatched junction bases: 14. CDR1 is SGHAT and CDR2 is FQNNGV in the germline V gene. The CDR3 runs to 16 residues. CDR3 region: CASRPSGSSLIGTQYF. For the CDR3, the DNA is TGTGCCAGCAGGCCTAGCGGGAGTTCATTAATCGGTACGCAGTATTTT.

V and J are TRBV29-1 and TRBJ1-3; 9 bases align to TRBD1. V shed 4 bases and J 4 bases; nucleotides not matched to a gene: 5. Germline CDR1 is SQVTM and CDR2 is ANQGSEA. This CDR3 comprises 14 residues. CDR3 sequence (DNA): TGCAGCGTTGCCCACAGGGGGCGAGGAAACACCATATATTTT. This codes for CSVAHRGRGNTIYF.

This clone was detected only a few times. The chain employs TRBV7-8 and TRBJ1-2; D remains ambiguous. The V gene lost 4 bases and the J gene lost 3 bases, with 15 bases spanning the gap. Per germline, CDR1 SGHVS and CDR2 FQNEAQ. CDR3 size: 15 residues. The CDR3 bases are TGTGCCAGCAGCTCCGGGAGGTGGTTAGACTATGGCTACACCTTC. Residues: CASSSGRWLDYGYTF.

The chain joins TRBV5-4 to TRBJ2-2; D is perhaps TRBD2 (6 bases). Trimming pared 1 base from V and 0 bases from J, leaving 10 bases between. Looked up from germline, CDR1 is SGHNT and CDR2 is YYREEE (reference sequence). The CDR3 runs to 16 residues. Here the CDR3 DNA reads TGTGCCAGCAGCTTGCATCCGGGGGCGAACACCGGGGAGCTGTTTTTT. As protein: CASSLHPGANTGELFF.

V usage is TRBV15 and J usage is TRBJ1-2; unclear D gene. CDR1 LNHNV and CDR2 YYDKDF come from the germline V gene (reference sequence). V lost 0 bases, J lost 4 bases, and 9 bases lay in between. The CDR3 spans 14 residues. The CDR3 sequence is CATSRDFGFYGYTF. The CDR3 nucleotides are TGTGCCACCAGCAGAGATTTTGGCTTCTATGGCTACACCTTC.

The V and J genes are TRBV10-2 and TRBJ2-5; 14 nucleotides match TRBD2. There are 18 residues in the CDR3. V lost 5 bases to trimming and J lost 4 bases; unmatched junction nucleotides: 12. Germline-derived CDR1 and CDR2 are WSHSY and SAAADI. CDR3 residues: CASSPGTSGRGLRETQYF. The CDR3 region has the DNA TGCGCCAGCAGTCCCGGGACTAGCGGGAGAGGATTGCGAGAGACCCAGTACTTC.

This clone was seen a few times. The chain joins TRBV6-5 to TRBJ1-1; 7 bases are a match to TRBD1. V gave up 5 bases and J gave up 6 bases; unmatched junction bases: 12. The germline V gene has CDR1 MNHEY and CDR2 SVGAGI. The CDR3 has 15 amino acids. CDR3 amino acids: CASSRTGEGVAEAFF. The DNA of the CDR3 is TGTGCCAGCAGTCGAACAGGGGAAGGGGTGGCTGAAGCTTTCTTT.

This clone is medium-sized within its sample. V and J are TRBV21-1 and TRBJ2-7; the tabulated D call, TRBD1, remains unverified against the DNA. TRBV21-1 is assigned pseudogene status. The CDR3 consists of 15 residues. The CDR3 sequence is CASSKAWPRDYEQYF. In nucleotides, the CDR3 is TGTGCCAGCAGCAAAGCTTGGCCCAGGGACTACGAGCAGTACTTC.

The V gene is TRBV6-1, the J gene TRBJ1-5; D remains ambiguous. Trimming pared 4 bases from V and 0 bases from J, leaving 10 bases between. This CDR3 comprises 15 residues. Germline-derived CDR1 and CDR2 are MNHNS and SASEGT. The CDR3 is CASSVEEYSNQPQHF. CDR3 DNA: TGTGCCAGCAGTGTTGAAGAGTATAGCAATCAGCCCCAGCATTTT.

The rearrangement joins TRBV2 to TRBJ2-1; 8 bases line up with TRBD2. V was pared by 8 bases and J by 5 bases, with 8 bases of the junction left unmatched. Germline V lookup: CDR1 SNHLY, CDR2 FYNNEI. There are 14 residues in the CDR3. The CDR3 sequence is CASGTLAGDNEQFF. The CDR3 nucleotides read TGTGCCAGCGGCACGCTAGCGGGCGACAATGAGCAGTTCTTC.

The chain joins TRBV6-5 to TRBJ2-4; a possible D gene is TRBD1 (6 bases). Germline V gene sequence: CDR1 MNHEY, CDR2 SVGAGI. The V end lost 2 bases, the J end lost 6 bases, and 8 bases lay between the germline ends. The CDR3 runs 13 residues. DNA for the CDR3: TGTGCCAGCAGTTACGGGGGCATAAACATTCAGTACTTC. Residues: CASSYGGINIQYF.

The rearrangement joins TRBV7-6 to TRBJ2-3; 8 bases agree with TRBD2. There are 17 residues in the CDR3. V lost 0 bases, J lost 1 base, and 6 bases stayed unmatched. Looked up from germline, CDR1 is SGHVS and CDR2 is FNYEAQ. For the CDR3, the DNA is TGTGCCAGCAGCTTAGCGTTAGCGGGACCGGGCACAGATACGCAGTATTTT. This encodes CASSLALAGPGTDTQYF.

V is TRBV27 and J is TRBJ1-1; perhaps TRBD1 as D (5 bases). Germline CDR1 reads MNHEY; CDR2 reads SMNVEV (reference sequence). The CDR3 runs to 16 residues. Between the trimmed V and J ends, which lost 0 bases and 3 bases, there was a span of 14 bases. The CDR3 nucleotides read TGTGCCAGCAGTTTATCGGTGGGACGTCGGGACACTGAAGCTTTCTTT. Translating it yields CASSLSVGRRDTEAFF.

This sequence joins TRBV28 and TRBJ2-7; 9 nucleotides agree with TRBD1. The CDR3 covers 15 residues. Looked up from germline, CDR1 is MDHEN and CDR2 is SYDVKM. V shed 4 bases and J 5 bases; nucleotides not matched to a gene: 9. CDR3 DNA sequence: TGTGCCAGCAGTTCACCCCGGGACAGGGCACACGAGCAGTACTTC. This translates into CASSSPRDRAHEQYF.

The chain has TRBV10-3 and TRBJ1-5; D possibly corresponds to TRBD1 (5 bases). CDR3 length: 14 amino acids. The ends were cut back, 2 bases at V and 2 bases at J, with 7 bases in the middle. CDR1 ENHRY and CDR2 SYGVKD come from the germline V gene. As DNA, the CDR3 is TGTGCCATCAGTGAGGCGACAGGCAATCAGCCCCAGCATTTT. Translating gives CAISEATGNQPQHF.

CDR3 in amino acids: CASRIGGMTYEQYF. The CDR3 DNA follows: TGTGCCAGCAGGATAGGGGGTATGACCTACGAGCAGTACTTC. The chain links TRBV6-1 to TRBJ2-7; perhaps TRBD1 as D (6 bases). Trimming shortened V by 6 bases and J by 2 bases, and 14 bases separated the two germline ends. Germline CDR1 reads MNHNS; CDR2 reads SASEGT. CDR3 length equals 14 residues.